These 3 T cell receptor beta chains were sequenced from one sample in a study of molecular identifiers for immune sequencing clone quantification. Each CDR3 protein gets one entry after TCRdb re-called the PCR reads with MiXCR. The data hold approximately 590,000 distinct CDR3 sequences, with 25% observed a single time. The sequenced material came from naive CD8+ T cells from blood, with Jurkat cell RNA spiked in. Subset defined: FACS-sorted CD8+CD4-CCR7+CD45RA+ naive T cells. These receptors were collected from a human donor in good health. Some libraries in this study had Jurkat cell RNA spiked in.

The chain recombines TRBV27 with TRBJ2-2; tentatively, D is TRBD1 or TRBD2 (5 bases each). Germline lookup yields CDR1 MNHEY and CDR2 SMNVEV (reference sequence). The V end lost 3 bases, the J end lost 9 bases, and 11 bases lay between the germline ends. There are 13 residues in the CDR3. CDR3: CASSFEGSRELFF. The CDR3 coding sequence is TGTGCCAGCAGTTTTGAGGGGTCCAGGGAGCTGTTTTTT.

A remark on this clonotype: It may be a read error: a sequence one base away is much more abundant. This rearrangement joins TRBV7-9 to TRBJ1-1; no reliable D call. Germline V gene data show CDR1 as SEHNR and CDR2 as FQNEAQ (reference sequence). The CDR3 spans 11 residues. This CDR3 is CARSLSSEAFF. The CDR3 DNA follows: TGTGCCCGCAGCTTATCGTCTGAAGCTTTCTTT.

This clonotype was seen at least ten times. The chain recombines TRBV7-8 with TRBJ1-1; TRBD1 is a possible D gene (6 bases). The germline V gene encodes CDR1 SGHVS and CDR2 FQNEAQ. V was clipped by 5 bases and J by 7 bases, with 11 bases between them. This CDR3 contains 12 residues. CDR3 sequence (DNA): TGTGCCAGCAGCACAAAGGGGGGTGAAGCTTTCTTT. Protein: CASSTKGGEAFF.